Sequencing of this T cell receptor beta chain was carried out in a study of blood T cell repertoires in COVID-19. In this sample, this clone turned up a few times. J was trimmed by 3 bases and V by 2 bases; bases with no gene match: 7. The V gene's germline CDR1 is MRHNA and CDR2 SNTAGT. There are 16 residues in the CDR3. Only in-frame clones appear in the TCRdb table, and some are missing; sequencing was by immunoSEQ multiplex PCR. Of tens of thousands of clones in the sample, about 74% were seen once. The rearrangement links TRBV6-4 to TRBJ1-2; 9 positions match TRBD1. The sample taken for sequencing was peripheral blood. The receptor's source is a human donor with acute or convalescent COVID-19. The donor label of this sample is uncertain. CDR3 nucleotide sequence: TGTGCCAGCAGTGACCAGAACAGGGGGCGCGACTATGGCTACACCTTC. This sequence encodes CASSDQNRGRDYGYTF.